This T cell receptor (beta chain) was identified in a study of stem cell transplantation in POMP-related autoinflammatory disease. Study-level points and caveats: In PRAID patients, the number of distinct TRB V-J gene pairings was restricted.

Sequencing used immunoSEQ multiplex PCR; TCRdb keeps in-frame clones, though not all of them. Among some 31,000 clones listed, about 86% were seen once. Comments on this clone: Antigen unknown.

This clonotype was obtained from a human donor with POMP-related autoinflammation and immune dysregulation (PRAID). Specimen: CD4+ T cells from PBMCs, collected before stem cell transplantation.

The CDR3 DNA reads as TGTGCCAGCAGTTGGACCTGGGGGGGCTCCTACGAGCAGTACTTC. It yields the protein CASSWTWGGSYEQYF. V and J are TRBV28 and TRBJ2-7, with 7 bases that match TRBD2. Germline CDR1 reads MDHEN; CDR2 reads SYDVKM. The CDR3 runs to 15 residues. The junction had 6 bases not matched to a gene; V was cut back by 4 bases and J by 0 bases.